One TCR beta chain is described in this entry. The data derive from a study of blood T cell repertoires in COVID-19. Germline CDR1 is SGHRS and CDR2 is YFSETQ. V dropped 4 bases and J dropped 6; count of bases not matched to a gene: 17. The CDR3 length is 17 residues. This table comes from immunoSEQ multiplex PCR, and its TCRdb copy is limited to in-frame clones, with some not included. In the table there are around 150,000 clones, 82% of which are singletons. The specimen was PBMCs or T cells enriched from blood (not recorded which). The sequence derives from a man aged 45-65 years who had recovered from COVID-19. The rearrangement uses TRBV5-1 and TRBJ2-3; TRBD1 agrees at 7 bases. CDR3 coding DNA: TGCGCCAGCAGCAACTACCCGACAGGGACAGCGTCGGATACGCAGTATTTT. It translates to CASSNYPTGTASDTQYF.